The subject of this entry is one T cell receptor (beta chain). Reverse transcription of roughly 0.45 to 1 ug RNA was performed with random hexamers. Via MiXCR, TCRdb re-called the immunoSEQ multiplex PCR reads, giving one row per CDR3 protein. The sample carries about 250,000 distinct CDR3 sequences, around 93% recorded once. The T cells that were sequenced for TCR beta were CD8+ and CD4+ cells from blood. Relapsing-remitting disease, either stable or active, was present in the treatment-naive patients who were the multiple sclerosis controls. The data were taken from a study of CD8 T cells in Susac syndrome. Source material: CD4+ T cells from PBMCs. The receptor comes from a human donor with multiple sclerosis.

For the CDR3, the DNA is TGCGCCAGCAGCTCGGGACTGGGGTATCGGGAATACGAGCAGTACGTC. It specifies CASSSGLGYREYEQYV. The chain employs TRBV5-1 and TRBJ2-7; D possibly corresponds to TRBD2 (6 bases). The V gene's germline CDR1 is SGHRS and CDR2 YFSETQ. With 3 bases removed from V and 4 bases from J, the gap between germline ends came to 20 bases. The CDR3 extends over 16 amino acids.